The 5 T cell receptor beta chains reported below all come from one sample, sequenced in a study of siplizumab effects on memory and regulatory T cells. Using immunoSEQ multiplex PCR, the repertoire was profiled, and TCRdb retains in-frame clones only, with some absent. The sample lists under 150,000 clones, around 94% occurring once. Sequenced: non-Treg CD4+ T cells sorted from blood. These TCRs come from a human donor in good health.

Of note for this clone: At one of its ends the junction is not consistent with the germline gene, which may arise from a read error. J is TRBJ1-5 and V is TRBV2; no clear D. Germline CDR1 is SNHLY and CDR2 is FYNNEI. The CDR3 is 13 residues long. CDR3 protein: CASREDLNQPQHF. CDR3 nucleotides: TGTGCCAGCAGGGAAGATCTGAATCAGCCCCAGCATTTT.

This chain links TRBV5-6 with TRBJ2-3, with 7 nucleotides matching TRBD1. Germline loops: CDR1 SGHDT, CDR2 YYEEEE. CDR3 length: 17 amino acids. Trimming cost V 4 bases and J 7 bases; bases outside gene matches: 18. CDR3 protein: CASSDRALAPTRNTQYF. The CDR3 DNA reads TGTGCCAGCAGCGACAGGGCTCTGGCCCCTACTAGGAATACGCAGTATTTT.

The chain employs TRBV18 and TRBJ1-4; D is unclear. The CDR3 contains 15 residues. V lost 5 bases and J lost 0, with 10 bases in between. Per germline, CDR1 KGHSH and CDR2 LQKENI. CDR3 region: CASSGGGATNEKLFF. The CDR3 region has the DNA TGTGCCAGCTCAGGAGGCGGGGCAACTAATGAAAAACTGTTTTTT.

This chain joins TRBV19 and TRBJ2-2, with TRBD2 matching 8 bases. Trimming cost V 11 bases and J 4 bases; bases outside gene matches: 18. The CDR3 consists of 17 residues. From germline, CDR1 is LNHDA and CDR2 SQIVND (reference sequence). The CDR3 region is CASHGSGSLRFTGELFF. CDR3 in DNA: TGTGCCTCCCACGGAAGCGGGAGCCTAAGGTTCACCGGGGAGCTGTTTTTT.

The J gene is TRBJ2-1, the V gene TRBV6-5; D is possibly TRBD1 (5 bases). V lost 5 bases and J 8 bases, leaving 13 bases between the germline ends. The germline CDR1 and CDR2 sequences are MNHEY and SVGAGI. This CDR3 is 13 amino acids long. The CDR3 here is CASSKQEFYEQFF. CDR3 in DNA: TGTGCCAGCAGTAAACAGGAATTCTATGAGCAGTTCTTC.